The present entry profiles one TCR beta chain with its context. This specimen comes from a study of blood T cell repertoires in COVID-19. As for the study in general: Italy, Spain and the United States were the sources of the convalescent and acute COVID-19 samples. Sample material is recorded as cDNA or gDNA derived from T cells, B-cell-depleted T cells, or PBMCs.

In the original analysis: Reference gene primers were amplified, and this amplification served to estimate nucleated cell counts. TCRdb's table, derived via immunoSEQ multiplex PCR, lists solely in-frame clones and lacks some. Clone size and the V and J calls come from that table; the DNA yielded D and trimming. Here the sample spans over 120,000 clones, about three quarters being singletons. The CDR3 is made up of 17 amino acids. V lost 4 bases and J 2 bases, leaving 17 bases between the germline ends. Germline assignment: CDR1 MDHEN and CDR2 SYDVKM. The sequenced sample consisted of peripheral blood. The chain recombines TRBV28 with TRBJ2-2; D may be TRBD2 (7 bases). This TCR was sampled from a woman aged 60-75 years with acute or convalescent COVID-19. The CDR3 region is CASSSGGGGVNTGELFF. CDR3 coding DNA: TGTGCCAGCAGTTCCGGGGGAGGGGGAGTTAACACCGGGGAGCTGTTTTTT.